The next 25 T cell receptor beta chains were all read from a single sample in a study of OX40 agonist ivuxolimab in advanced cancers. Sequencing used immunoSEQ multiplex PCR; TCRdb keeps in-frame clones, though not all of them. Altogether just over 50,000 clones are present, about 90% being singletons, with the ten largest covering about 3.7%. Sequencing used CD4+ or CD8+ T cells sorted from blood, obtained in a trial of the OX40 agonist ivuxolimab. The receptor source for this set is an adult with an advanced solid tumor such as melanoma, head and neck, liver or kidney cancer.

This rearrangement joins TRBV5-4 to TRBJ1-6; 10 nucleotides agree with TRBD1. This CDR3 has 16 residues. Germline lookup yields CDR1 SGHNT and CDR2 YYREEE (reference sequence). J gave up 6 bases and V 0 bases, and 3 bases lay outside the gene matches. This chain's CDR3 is CASSLVGTGVNSPLHF. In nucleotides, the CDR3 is TGTGCCAGCAGCTTGGTGGGGACAGGGGTTAATTCACCCCTCCACTTT.

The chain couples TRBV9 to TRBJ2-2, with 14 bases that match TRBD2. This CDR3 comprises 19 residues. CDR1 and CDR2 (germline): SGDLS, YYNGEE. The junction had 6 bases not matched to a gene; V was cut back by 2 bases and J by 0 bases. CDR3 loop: CASSVLGLAGDPNTGELFF. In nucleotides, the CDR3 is TGTGCCAGCAGCGTTTTGGGACTAGCGGGAGACCCGAACACCGGGGAGCTGTTTTTT.

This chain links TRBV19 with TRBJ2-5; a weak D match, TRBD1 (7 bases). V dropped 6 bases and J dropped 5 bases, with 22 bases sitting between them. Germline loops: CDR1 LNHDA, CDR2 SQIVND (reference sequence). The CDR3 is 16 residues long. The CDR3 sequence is CASSRTGQPGRETQYF. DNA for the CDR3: TGTGCCAGTAGCCGGACGGGACAGCCGGGGAGGGAGACCCAGTACTTC.

The CDR3 spells CASSLTGLGGYTF. In DNA, the CDR3 is TGTGCCAGCAGTTTGACAGGTCTGGGGGGCTACACCTTC. V usage is TRBV27 and J usage is TRBJ1-2, with D possibly TRBD1 on 6 matching bases. The V end was cut by 3 bases, the J end by 8 bases, with 13 bases between. This CDR3 contains 13 residues. Germline loops: CDR1 MNHEY, CDR2 SMNVEV (reference sequence).

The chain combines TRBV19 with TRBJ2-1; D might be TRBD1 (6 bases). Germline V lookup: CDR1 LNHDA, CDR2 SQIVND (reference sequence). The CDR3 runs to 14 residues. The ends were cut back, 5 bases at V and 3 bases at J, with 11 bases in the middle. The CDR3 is CASSSQGNYNEQFF. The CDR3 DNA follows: TGTGCCAGTAGTTCCCAGGGGAACTACAATGAGCAGTTCTTC.

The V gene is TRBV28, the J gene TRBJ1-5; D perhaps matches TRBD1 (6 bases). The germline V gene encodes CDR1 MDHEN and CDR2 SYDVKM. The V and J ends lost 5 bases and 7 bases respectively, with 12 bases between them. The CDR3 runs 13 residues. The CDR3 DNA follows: TGTGCCAGCAGTGAAGGGGGGGTACAGCCCCAGCATTTT. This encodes CASSEGGVQPQHF.

CDR3 nucleotides: TGTGCCGGAAAGAGGGACACGCTCAACACTGAAGCTTTCTTT. The encoded protein is CAGKRDTLNTEAFF. The genes are TRBV6-1 and TRBJ1-1; maybe TRBD1 (6 bases). The length of the CDR3 is 14 residues. V lost 11 bases and J 2 bases, leaving 18 bases between the germline ends. Germline V gives CDR1 MNHNS, CDR2 SASEGT.

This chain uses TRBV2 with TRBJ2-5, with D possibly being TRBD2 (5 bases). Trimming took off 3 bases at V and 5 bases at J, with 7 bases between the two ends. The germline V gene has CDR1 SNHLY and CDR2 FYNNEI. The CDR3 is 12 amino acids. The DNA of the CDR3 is TGTGCCAGCAGTGAGGGCGGGGAGACCCAGTACTTC. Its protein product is CASSEGGETQYF.

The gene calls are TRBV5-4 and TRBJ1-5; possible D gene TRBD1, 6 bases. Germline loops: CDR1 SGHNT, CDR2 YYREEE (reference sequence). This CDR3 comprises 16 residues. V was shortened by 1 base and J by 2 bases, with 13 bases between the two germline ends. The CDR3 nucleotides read TGTGCCAGCAGCTTGTTTACCCGGACAGGCAATCAGCCCCAGCATTTT. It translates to CASSLFTRTGNQPQHF.

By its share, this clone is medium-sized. The CDR3 bases are TGTGCCAGCTCACAACAGGGTAACTACAATGAGCAGTTCTTC. As protein: CASSQQGNYNEQFF. This chain connects TRBV18 to TRBJ2-1; D possibly corresponds to TRBD1 (6 bases). The CDR3 is 14 residues long. The V end was cut by 4 bases, the J end by 3 bases, with 10 bases between. CDR1 and CDR2 (germline): KGHSH, LQKENI. Full variable domain (missing parts from reference TRBV18 and TRBJ2-1): NAGVMQNPRHLVRRRGQEARLRCSPMKGHSHVYWYRQLPEEGLKFMVYLQKENIIDESGMPKERFSAEFPKEGPSILRIQQVVRGDSAAYFCASSQQGNYNEQFFGPGTRLTVL.

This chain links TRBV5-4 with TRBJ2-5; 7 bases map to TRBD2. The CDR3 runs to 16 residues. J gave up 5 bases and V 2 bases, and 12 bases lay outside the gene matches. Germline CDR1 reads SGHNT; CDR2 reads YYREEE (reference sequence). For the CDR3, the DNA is TGTGCCAGCAGCTTCCTAGGCGGGGGAGGATGGGAGACCCAGTACTTC. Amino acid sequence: CASSFLGGGGWETQYF.

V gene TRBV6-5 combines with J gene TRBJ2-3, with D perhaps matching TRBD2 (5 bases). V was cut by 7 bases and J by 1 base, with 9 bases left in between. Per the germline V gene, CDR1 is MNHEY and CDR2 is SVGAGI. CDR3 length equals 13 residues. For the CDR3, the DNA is TGTGCCAGCATCAAACTAGGCACAGATACGCAGTATTTT. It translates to CASIKLGTDTQYF.

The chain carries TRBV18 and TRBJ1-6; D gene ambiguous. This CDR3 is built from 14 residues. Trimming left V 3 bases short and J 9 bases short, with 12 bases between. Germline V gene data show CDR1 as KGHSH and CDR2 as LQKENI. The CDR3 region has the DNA TGTGCCAGCTCACCTATAGGGTACAGTTCACCCCTCCACTTT. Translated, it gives CASSPIGYSSPLHF.

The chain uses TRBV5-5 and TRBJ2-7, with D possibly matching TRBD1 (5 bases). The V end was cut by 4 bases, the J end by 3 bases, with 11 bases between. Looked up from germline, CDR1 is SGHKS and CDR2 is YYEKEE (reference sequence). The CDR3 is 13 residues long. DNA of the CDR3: TGTGCCAGCAGCCATGACAGAGACTACGAGCAGTACTTC. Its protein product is CASSHDRDYEQYF.

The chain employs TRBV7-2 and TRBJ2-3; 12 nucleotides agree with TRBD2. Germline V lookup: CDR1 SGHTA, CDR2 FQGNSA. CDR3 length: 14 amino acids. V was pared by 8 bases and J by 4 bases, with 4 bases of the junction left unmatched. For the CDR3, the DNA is TGTGCCAGCTCGACTAGCGGGAGCTCAGATACGCAGTATTTT. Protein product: CASSTSGSSDTQYF.

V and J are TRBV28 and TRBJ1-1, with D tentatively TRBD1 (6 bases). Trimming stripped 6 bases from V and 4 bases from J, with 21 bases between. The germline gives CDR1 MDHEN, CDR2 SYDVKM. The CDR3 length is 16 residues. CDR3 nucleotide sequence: TGTGCCAGCAGCCGACCCCTACAGGGTTTGGGCACTGAAGCTTTCTTT. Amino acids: CASSRPLQGLGTEAFF.

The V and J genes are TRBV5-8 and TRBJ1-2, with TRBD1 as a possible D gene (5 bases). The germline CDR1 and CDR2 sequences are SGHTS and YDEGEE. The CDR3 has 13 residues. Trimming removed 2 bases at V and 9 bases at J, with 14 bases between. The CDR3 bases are TGTGCCAGCAGCTTAACTGGGACTACTCGCTACACCTTC. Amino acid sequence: CASSLTGTTRYTF. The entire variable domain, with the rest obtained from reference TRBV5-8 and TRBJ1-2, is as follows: EAGVTQSPTHLIKTRGQQATLRCSPISGHTSVYWYQQALGLGLQFLLWYDEGEERNRGNFPPRFSGRQFPNYSSELNVNALELEDSALYLCASSLTGTTRYTFGSGTRLTVV.

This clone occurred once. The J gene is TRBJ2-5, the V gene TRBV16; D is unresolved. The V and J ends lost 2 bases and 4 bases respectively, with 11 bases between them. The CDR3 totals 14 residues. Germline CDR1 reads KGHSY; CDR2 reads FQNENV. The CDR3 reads CASSQGVGGETQYF. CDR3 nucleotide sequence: TGTGCCAGCAGCCAAGGGGTGGGCGGAGAGACCCAGTACTTC. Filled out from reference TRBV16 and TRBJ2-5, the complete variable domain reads GEEVAQTPKHLVRGEGQKAKLYCAPIKGHSYVFWYQQVLKNEFKFLISFQNENVFDETGMPKERFSAKCLPNSPCSLEIQATKLEDSAVYFCASSQGVGGETQYFGPGTRLLVL.

The CDR3 loop reads CASSRTGIGETDTQYF. CDR3 nucleotide sequence: TGTGCCAGCAGCCGTACAGGGATCGGCGAGACAGATACGCAGTATTTT. The V and J genes are TRBV11-2 and TRBJ2-3, with D possibly matching TRBD1 (6 bases). CDR1 and CDR2 (germline): SGHAT, FQNNGV. The CDR3 contains 16 residues. Trimming shortened V by 5 bases and J by 3 bases, and 18 bases separated the two germline ends.

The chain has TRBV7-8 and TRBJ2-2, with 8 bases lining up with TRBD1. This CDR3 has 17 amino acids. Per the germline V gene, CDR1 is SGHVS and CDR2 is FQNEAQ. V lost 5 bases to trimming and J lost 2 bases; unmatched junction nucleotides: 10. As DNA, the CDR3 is TGTGCCAGCAGCCTCGTCGGCGGACAGGGTAACACCGGGGAGCTGTTTTTT. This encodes CASSLVGGQGNTGELFF.

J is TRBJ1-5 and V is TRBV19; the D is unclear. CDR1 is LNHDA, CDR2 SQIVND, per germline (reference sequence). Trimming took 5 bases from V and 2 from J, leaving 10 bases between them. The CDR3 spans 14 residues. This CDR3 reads CASSEGVGNQPQHF. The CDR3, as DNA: TGTGCCAGTAGTGAAGGTGTGGGCAATCAGCCCCAGCATTTT.

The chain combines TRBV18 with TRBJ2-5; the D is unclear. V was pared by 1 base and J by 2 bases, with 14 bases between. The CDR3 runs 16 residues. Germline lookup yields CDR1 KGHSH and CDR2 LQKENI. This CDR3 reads CASSPRVVLGQETQYF. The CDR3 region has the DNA TGTGCCAGCTCACCACGAGTGGTGTTAGGGCAAGAGACCCAGTACTTC.

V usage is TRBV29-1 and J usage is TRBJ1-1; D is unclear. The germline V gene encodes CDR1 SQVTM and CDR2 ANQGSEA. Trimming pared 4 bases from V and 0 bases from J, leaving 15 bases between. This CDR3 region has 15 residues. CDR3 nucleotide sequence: TGCAGCGTTGTGGTCCCCAGACCCCTGAACACTGAAGCTTTCTTT. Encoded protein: CSVVVPRPLNTEAFF.

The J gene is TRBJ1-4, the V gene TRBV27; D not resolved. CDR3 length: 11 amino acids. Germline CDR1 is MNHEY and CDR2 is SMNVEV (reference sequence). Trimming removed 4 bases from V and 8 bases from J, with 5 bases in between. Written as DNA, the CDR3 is TGTGCCAGCAGTTCTCGAGAAAAACTGTTTTTT. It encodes CASSSREKLFF.

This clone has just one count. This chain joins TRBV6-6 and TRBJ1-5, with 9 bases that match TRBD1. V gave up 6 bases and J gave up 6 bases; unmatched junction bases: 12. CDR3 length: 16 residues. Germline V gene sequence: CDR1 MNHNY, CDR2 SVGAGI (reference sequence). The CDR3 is CASSQPGQGFGQPQHF. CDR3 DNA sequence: TGTGCCAGCAGCCAACCGGGACAGGGATTCGGTCAGCCCCAGCATTTT.